Included here is one T cell receptor beta chain sequence, with context. The antigen is undetermined. This record belongs to a study of Ad26.COV2.S vaccination and SARS-CoV-2 variants. Turning to the study itself: Donor was in the COV1001 Ad26.COV2.S trial arm. Ad26.COV2.S given intramuscularly, once or twice 56 days apart.

Sequencing used immunoSEQ multiplex PCR; TCRdb keeps in-frame clones, though not all of them. The sample holds about 350,000 clones, 88% seen once. General study results and limits: Spike-specific TCR breadth was greater after Ad26.COV2.S than placebo.

Treatment described: some 19 received Ad26.COV2.S at low or high dose, single or two shots; several received placebo; per-sample allocation not given. Vaccine and placebo recipients were sampled on day 63 after the first injection. The germline V and J ends were trimmed by 0 bases and 6 bases, with 12 bases remaining between them. In germline, CDR1 is GTSNPN, CDR2 SVGIG (reference sequence). This CDR3 contains 13 residues. The receptor's source is a person between 18 and 65 years old who received the Ad26.COV2.S COVID-19 vaccine or a placebo. The chain has TRBV30 and TRBJ2-7; a weak D match, TRBD2 (7 bases). The specimen was peripheral blood, collected in a trial of Ad26.COV2.S vaccine versus placebo. The CDR3 region is CAWSVGGASEQYF. The CDR3 DNA is TGTGCCTGGAGTGTAGGGGGGGCGTCCGAGCAGTACTTC.